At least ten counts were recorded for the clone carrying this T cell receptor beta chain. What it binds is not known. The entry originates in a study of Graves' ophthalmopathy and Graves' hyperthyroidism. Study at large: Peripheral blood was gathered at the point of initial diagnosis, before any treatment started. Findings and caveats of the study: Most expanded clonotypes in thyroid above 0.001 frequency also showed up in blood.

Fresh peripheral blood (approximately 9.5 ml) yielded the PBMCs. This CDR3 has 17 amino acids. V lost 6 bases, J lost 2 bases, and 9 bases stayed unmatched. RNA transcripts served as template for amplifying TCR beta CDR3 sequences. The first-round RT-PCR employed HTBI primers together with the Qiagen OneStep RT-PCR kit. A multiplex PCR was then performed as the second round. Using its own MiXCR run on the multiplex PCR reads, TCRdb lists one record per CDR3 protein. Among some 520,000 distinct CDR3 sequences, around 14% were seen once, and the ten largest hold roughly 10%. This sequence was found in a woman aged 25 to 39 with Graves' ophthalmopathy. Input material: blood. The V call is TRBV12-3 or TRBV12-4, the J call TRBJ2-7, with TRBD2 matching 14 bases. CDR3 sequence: CASSPGTSGSHTYEQYF. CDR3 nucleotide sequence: TGTGCCAGCAGCCCCGGGACTAGCGGGAGTCACACCTACGAGCAGTACTTC.